This T cell receptor (beta chain) derives from a study of regulatory T cells in long-lasting Graves disease. CDR3 length: 16 residues. V lost 6 bases to trimming and J lost 2 bases; unmatched junction nucleotides: 12. The germline V gene encodes CDR1 MDHEN and CDR2 SYDVKM. To make TCR beta libraries, researchers used iRepertoire HTBI primers and Arm-PCR of CDR3 regions. MiXCR, run by TCRdb on the multiplex PCR reads, gives a single entry per CDR3 protein. The data contain roughly 380,000 distinct CDR3 sequences, roughly 15% of them singletons. This clonotype was recorded many times. Time point defined: newly diagnosed GD, antithyroid drugs for less than 3 months. Extracted RNA from PBMCs served as the source of the TCR library.

This chain links TRBV28 with TRBJ2-7; 8 bases fit TRBD1. The sequence was collected from a female donor with Graves disease. The sequences come from peripheral blood mononuclear cells (PBMCs), collected at new diagnosis, from a patient treated with antithyroid drugs. The CDR3 bases are TGTGCCAGCAGCTCGGACCGGGACAGGCACACCTACGAGCAGTACTTC. Translating gives CASSSDRDRHTYEQYF.